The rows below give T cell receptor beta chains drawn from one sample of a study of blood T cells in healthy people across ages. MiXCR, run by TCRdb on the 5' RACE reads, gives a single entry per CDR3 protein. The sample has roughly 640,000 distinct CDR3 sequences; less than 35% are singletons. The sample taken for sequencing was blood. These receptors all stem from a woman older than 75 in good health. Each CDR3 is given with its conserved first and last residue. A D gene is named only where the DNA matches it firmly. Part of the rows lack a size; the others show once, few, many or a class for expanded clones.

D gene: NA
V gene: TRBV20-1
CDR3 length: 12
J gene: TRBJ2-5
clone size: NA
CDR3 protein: CSACYLQETQYF
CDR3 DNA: TGCAGTGCCTGCTACCTCCAAGAGACCCAGTACTTC

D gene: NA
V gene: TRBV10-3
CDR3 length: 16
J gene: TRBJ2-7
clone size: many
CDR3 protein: CAISESGDLATYEQYF
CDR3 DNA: TGTGCCATCAGTGAGTCGGGGGACCTCGCAACATACGAGCAGTACTTC

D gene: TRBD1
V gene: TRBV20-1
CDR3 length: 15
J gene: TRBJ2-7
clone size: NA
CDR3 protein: CSARPEPGQNYEQYF
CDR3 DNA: TGCAGTGCTAGACCTGAGCCGGGACAGAACTACGAGCAGTACTTC

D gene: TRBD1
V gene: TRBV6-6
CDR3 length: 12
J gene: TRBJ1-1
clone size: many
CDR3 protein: CATSTGGFWAFF
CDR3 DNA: TGTGCCACCTCGACAGGGGGCTTTTGGGCTTTCTTT

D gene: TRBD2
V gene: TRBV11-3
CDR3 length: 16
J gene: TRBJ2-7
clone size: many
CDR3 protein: CASSLDGRGGSYEQYF
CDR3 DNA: TGTGCCAGCAGCTTAGATGGCCGGGGAGGGTCCTACGAGCAGTACTTC

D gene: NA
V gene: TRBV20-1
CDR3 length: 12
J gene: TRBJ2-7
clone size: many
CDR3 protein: CSAPGGNYEQYF
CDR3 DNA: TGCAGTGCCCCTGGGGGAAACTACGAGCAGTACTTC

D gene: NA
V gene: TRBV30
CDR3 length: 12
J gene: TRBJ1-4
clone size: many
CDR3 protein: CAWSPRSEKLFF
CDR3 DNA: TGTGCCTGGAGTCCTCGGTCTGAAAAACTGTTTTTT

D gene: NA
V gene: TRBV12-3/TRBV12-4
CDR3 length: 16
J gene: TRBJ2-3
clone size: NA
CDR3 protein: CASRRERREGTDTQYF
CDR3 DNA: TGTGCCAGCAGAAGAGAACGACGAGAAGGCACAGATACGCAGTATTTT

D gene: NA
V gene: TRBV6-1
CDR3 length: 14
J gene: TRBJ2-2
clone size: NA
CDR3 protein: CASSEAASIGELFF
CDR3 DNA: TGTGCCAGCAGTGAAGCCGCCTCGATCGGGGAGCTGTTTTTT

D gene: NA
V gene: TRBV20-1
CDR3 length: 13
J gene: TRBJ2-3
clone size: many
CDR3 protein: CSAGSDSTDTQYF
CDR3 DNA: TGCAGTGCTGGATCCGACAGCACAGATACGCAGTATTTT

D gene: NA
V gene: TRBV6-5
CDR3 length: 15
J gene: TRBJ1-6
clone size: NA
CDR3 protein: CASSSPSAGNSPLHF
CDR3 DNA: TGTGCCAGCAGTTCCCCAAGTGCTGGGAATTCACCCCTCCACTTT

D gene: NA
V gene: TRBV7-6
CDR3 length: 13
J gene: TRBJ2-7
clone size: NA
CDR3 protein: CASSLDLGGEQYF
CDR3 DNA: TGTGCCAGCAGCTTAGATCTAGGCGGCGAGCAGTACTTC

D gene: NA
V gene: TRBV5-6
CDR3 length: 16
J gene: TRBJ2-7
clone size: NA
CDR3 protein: CASSWRAGLSYNEQYF
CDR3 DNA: TGTGCCAGCAGCTGGAGGGCGGGGCTATCCTACAATGAGCAGTACTTC

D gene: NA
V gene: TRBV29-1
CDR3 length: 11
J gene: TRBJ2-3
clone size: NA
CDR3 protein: CSGLDGATQYF
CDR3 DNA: TGCAGCGGACTGGATGGAGCTACGCAGTATTTT

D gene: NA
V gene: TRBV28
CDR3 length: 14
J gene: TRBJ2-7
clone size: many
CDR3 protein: CASSLQVNDYEQYF
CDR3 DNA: TGTGCCAGCAGTCTTCAGGTTAACGACTACGAGCAGTACTTC

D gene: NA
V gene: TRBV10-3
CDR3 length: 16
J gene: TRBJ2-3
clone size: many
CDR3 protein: CAISYTTGAGADTQYF
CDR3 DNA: TGTGCCATCAGCTACACTACAGGGGCGGGGGCAGATACGCAGTATTTT

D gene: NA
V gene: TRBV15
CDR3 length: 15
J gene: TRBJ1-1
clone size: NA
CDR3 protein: CATSSMRSPNTEAFF
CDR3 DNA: TGTGCCACCAGCAGTATGAGGTCACCCAACACTGAAGCTTTCTTT

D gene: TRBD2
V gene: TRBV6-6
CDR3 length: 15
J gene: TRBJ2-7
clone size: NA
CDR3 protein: CATAGRTSGAYEQYF
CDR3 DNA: TGTGCCACCGCCGGGCGGACTAGCGGGGCCTACGAGCAGTACTTC

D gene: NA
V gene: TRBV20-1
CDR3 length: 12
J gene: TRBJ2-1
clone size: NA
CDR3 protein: CRATEWQGEQFF
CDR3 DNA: TGCAGGGCTACCGAATGGCAAGGTGAGCAGTTCTTC

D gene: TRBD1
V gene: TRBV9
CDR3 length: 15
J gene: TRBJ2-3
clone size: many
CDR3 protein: CASSVGQGFADTQYF
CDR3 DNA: TGTGCCAGCAGCGTCGGACAGGGGTTCGCAGATACGCAGTATTTT

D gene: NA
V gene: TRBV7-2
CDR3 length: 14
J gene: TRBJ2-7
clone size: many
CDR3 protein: CASSRDSQSREQYF
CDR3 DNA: TGTGCCAGCAGCCGTGACAGTCAATCAAGGGAGCAGTACTTC

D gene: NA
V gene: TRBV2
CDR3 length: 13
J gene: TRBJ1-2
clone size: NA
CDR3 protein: CASRWTGTYGYTF
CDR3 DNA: TGTGCCAGCAGGTGGACGGGGACCTATGGCTACACCTTC

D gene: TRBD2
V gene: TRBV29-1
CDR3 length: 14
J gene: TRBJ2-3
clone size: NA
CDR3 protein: CSVELAGAGDTQYF
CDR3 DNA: TGCAGCGTTGAACTAGCGGGAGCTGGAGATACGCAGTATTTT

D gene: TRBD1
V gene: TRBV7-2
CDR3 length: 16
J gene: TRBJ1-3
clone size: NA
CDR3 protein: CASSARDRGGGNTIYF
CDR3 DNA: TGTGCCAGCAGCGCTCGGGACAGGGGTGGGGGAAACACCATATATTTT

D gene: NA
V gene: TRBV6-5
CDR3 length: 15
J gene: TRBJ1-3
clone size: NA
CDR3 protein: CASSFYGSSGNTIYF
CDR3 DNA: TGTGCCAGCAGTTTCTATGGGAGCTCTGGAAACACCATATATTTT

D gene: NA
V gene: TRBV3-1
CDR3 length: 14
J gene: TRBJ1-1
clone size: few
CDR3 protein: CASRKTQGNTEAFF
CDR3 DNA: TGTGCCAGCAGGAAAACACAGGGGAACACTGAAGCTTTCTTT